The rows below give T cell receptor beta chains drawn from one sample of a study of post-analysis software for immune sequencing data. MiXCR, applied by TCRdb to the PCR reads, yields one record per CDR3 protein. The repertoire holds approximately 660,000 distinct CDR3 sequences, with roughly three fifths as singletons. Sequencing was carried out using blood. Receptors originate from a girl aged 2 to 9 with multiple sclerosis. CDR3s include the opening cysteine and the closing phenylalanine or tryptophan. A D gene is named only where the DNA matches it firmly. The size entry is marked missing in some rows and otherwise reads once, few, many or a size class.

J,V,D,size,CDR3,DNA
TRBJ1-6,TRBV6-2/TRBV6-3,TRBD1,-,CASVSLQGRDSPLHF,TGTGCCAGCGTGTCCTTACAGGGGAGAGATTCACCCCTCCACTTT
TRBJ2-6,TRBV12-3/TRBV12-4,-,-,CASRTTTAGANVLTF,TGTGCCAGCAGGACCACCACGGCTGGGGCCAACGTCCTGACTTTC
TRBJ1-2,TRBV29-1,-,-,CSVEDRPGLYGYTF,TGCAGCGTTGAAGATCGGCCCGGGCTCTATGGCTACACCTTC
TRBJ1-1,TRBV19,TRBD1,-,CASRTTGEKGTEAFF,TGTGCCAGTCGGACGACAGGGGAGAAGGGCACTGAAGCTTTCTTT
TRBJ2-5,TRBV7-9,-,few,CASSKGETQYF,TGTGCCAGCTCCAAGGGGGAGACCCAGTACTTC
TRBJ2-1,TRBV5-6,TRBD2,once,CASRLEAGAGNEQFF,TGTGCCAGCAGATTGGAAGCGGGAGCCGGAAATGAGCAGTTCTTC
TRBJ1-4,TRBV19,TRBD1,-,CASRRQGDNEKLFF,TGTGCCAGTAGGAGACAGGGGGATAATGAAAAACTGTTTTTT
TRBJ1-1,TRBV11-2,-,few,CASSLVAQGVMNTEAFF,TGTGCCAGCAGCTTAGTTGCGCAGGGTGTCATGAACACTGAAGCTTTCTTT
TRBJ2-1,TRBV7-9,-,-,CASSLRTGGVEQFF,TGTGCCAGCAGCCTCAGGACCGGGGGAGTGGAGCAGTTCTTC
TRBJ2-4,TRBV21-1,-,-,CASSKGKRELAKNIQYF,TGTGCCAGCAGCAAAGGGAAAAGGGAGCTAGCCAAAAACATTCAGTACTTC
TRBJ2-7,TRBV28,-,-,CATSRTPYEQYF,TGTGCCACCTCGCGGACTCCCTACGAGCAGTACTTC
TRBJ2-1,TRBV7-2,TRBD1,-,CASSSWTGGFYNEQFF,TGTGCCAGCAGCTCCTGGACAGGGGGCTTCTACAATGAGCAGTTCTTC
TRBJ1-3,TRBV3-1,-,-,CASSQRNSLGNTIYF,TGTGCCAGCAGCCAACGGAACTCACTGGGAAACACCATATATTTT
TRBJ1-5,TRBV4-3,-,few,CASSQSLGGTQPQHF,TGCGCCAGCAGCCAGAGCCTGGGGGGGACTCAGCCCCAGCATTTT
TRBJ2-5,TRBV12-3/TRBV12-4,-,-,CASSLGTPETQYF,TGTGCCAGCAGTTTGGGGACCCCAGAGACCCAGTACTTC
TRBJ2-1,TRBV25-1,-,-,CASSVMTGTYNEQFF,TGTGCCAGCAGTGTTATGACAGGAACCTACAATGAGCAGTTCTTC
TRBJ2-1,TRBV12-3/TRBV12-4,TRBD2,few,CASSIRGSGGDEQFF,TGTGCCAGCAGTATCCGTGGTAGCGGGGGAGATGAGCAGTTCTTC
TRBJ2-1,TRBV2,TRBD1,-,CASRAGTGADNEQFF,TGTGCCAGCAGGGCCGGGACAGGGGCTGACAATGAGCAGTTCTTC
TRBJ2-1,TRBV2,TRBD2,-,CASMGLAGTNEQFF,TGTGCCAGCATGGGACTAGCGGGGACCAATGAGCAGTTCTTC
TRBJ2-5,TRBV27,-,-,CASSLWSGKETQYF,TGTGCCAGCAGTTTATGGTCAGGGAAAGAGACCCAGTACTTC
TRBJ2-4,TRBV29-1,-,-,CSAANEGNIQYF,TGCAGCGCCGCCAACGAGGGAAACATTCAGTACTTC
TRBJ2-7,TRBV5-6,TRBD1,few,CASRTGSSYEQYF,TGTGCCAGCAGGACAGGGAGCTCCTACGAGCAGTACTTC
TRBJ2-5,TRBV7-2,-,few,CASSSMRGVTQYF,TGTGCCAGCAGCTCAATGCGGGGAGTGACCCAGTACTTC
TRBJ2-1,TRBV9,-,few,CASSPPWGSYNEQFF,TGTGCCAGCAGCCCCCCCTGGGGGTCCTACAATGAGCAGTTCTTC
TRBJ1-2,TRBV10-3,-,-,CAISESMGDGYTF,TGTGCCATCAGTGAGTCCATGGGAGACGGCTACACCTTC
TRBJ1-2,TRBV20-1,-,few,CSARDRVGGGYTF,TGCAGTGCTAGAGACAGGGTAGGGGGTGGCTACACCTTC
TRBJ2-7,TRBV12-5,-,many,CASGLPPGSHEQYF,TGTGCTAGTGGTTTACCCCCGGGGTCCCACGAGCAGTACTTC
TRBJ1-1,TRBV19,-,-,CASSIDLYGEAFF,TGTGCCAGTAGTATAGATCTATACGGAGAAGCTTTCTTT
TRBJ2-1,TRBV12-3/TRBV12-4,TRBD1,-,CASSNTLRQGATDEQFF,TGTGCCAGCAGTAATACTCTCCGACAGGGGGCGACGGATGAGCAGTTCTTC
TRBJ2-1,TRBV30,-,-,CAWTTRGGSYNEQFF,TGTGCCTGGACCACTCGAGGGGGCTCCTACAATGAGCAGTTCTTC
TRBJ2-5,TRBV29-1,-,-,CSVEGLPGQETQYF,TGCAGCGTTGAGGGACTCCCGGGCCAAGAGACCCAGTACTTC
TRBJ2-7,TRBV12-3/TRBV12-4,-,-,CASRLETGPNEQYF,TGTGCCAGCAGGTTAGAGACAGGTCCCAATGAGCAGTACTTC
TRBJ1-2,TRBV10-3,-,-,CVISESGEVNYGYTF,TGTGTCATCAGTGAGTCAGGAGAGGTTAACTATGGCTACACCTTC
TRBJ1-4,TRBV29-1,TRBD1,-,CSVAGTANEKLFF,TGCAGCGTGGCCGGGACAGCTAATGAAAAACTGTTTTTT
TRBJ2-7,TRBV20-1,TRBD2,-,CSATRSVSGPYEQYF,TGCAGTGCAACCAGAAGCGTTAGCGGGCCGTACGAGCAGTACTTC